This TCR beta chain was obtained from a study of T-cell memory formation after mild COVID-19. Study observations and caveats: Pre-infection memory contained some responding clones, which suggested that cross-reactive memory had joined.

TCRdb analysed the 5' RACE reads with MiXCR anew, one entry per CDR3 protein. This sample has 25,000 to 35,000 distinct CDR3 sequences, with roughly 7.4% found just once. On this clonotype: What it recognizes is unknown.

The V gene's germline CDR1 is SEHNR and CDR2 FQNEAQ (reference sequence). Trimming removed 1 base at V and 7 bases at J, with 10 bases between. The CDR3 extends over 14 amino acids. The V and J genes are TRBV7-9 and TRBJ2-2; D ambiguous. The sequencing sample was made of PBMCs or a T cell subset sorted from them (not recorded which). The TCR originated in an adult woman who had mild COVID-19 (a few samples of this study predate the infection). Cell type and time point are not known. This CDR3 is CASSLGGGIGELFF. CDR3 sequence (DNA): TGTGCCAGCAGCTTAGGTGGTGGCATCGGGGAGCTGTTTTTT.